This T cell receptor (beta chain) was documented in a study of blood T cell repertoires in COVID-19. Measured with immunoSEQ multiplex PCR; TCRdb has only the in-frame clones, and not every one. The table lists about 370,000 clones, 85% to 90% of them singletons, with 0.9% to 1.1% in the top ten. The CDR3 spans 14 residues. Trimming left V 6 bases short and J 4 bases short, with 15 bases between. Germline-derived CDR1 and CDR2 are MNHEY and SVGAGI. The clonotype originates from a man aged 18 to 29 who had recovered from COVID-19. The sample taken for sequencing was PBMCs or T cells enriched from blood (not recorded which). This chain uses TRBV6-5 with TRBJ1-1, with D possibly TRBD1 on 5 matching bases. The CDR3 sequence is CASRASGGVTEAFF. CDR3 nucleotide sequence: TGTGCCAGCAGAGCCTCGGGGGGGGTCACTGAAGCTTTCTTT.